Shown below are 32 T cell receptor beta chains from a single sample sequenced in a study of identical twins' blood T cells. TCRdb reanalysed the 5' RACE reads using MiXCR and keeps one entry per CDR3 protein. The table includes 350,000 to 400,000 distinct CDR3 sequences, roughly 27% detected once. The material sequenced was PBMCs. The receptors derive from a woman aged 18-55 years in good health.

This sequence joins TRBV4-1 and TRBJ2-3, with 8 bases identical to TRBD2. The J segment lost 2 bases and the V segment lost 3 bases, leaving 10 bases of the junction unmatched. This CDR3 region has 17 residues. The germline V gene encodes CDR1 MGHRA and CDR2 YSYEKL. The CDR3 DNA sequence: TGCGCCAGCAGCCAGGCCGGATTAGCGGGATTCACAGATACGCAGTATTTT. This sequence encodes CASSQAGLAGFTDTQYF.

A note on this clonotype: A much larger clone lies one base from this, so it may be a read error. This rearrangement joins TRBV5-1 to TRBJ1-2, with D possibly being TRBD1 (6 bases). The CDR3 consists of 15 residues. Trimming left V 1 base short and J 3 bases short, with 13 bases between. The germline gives CDR1 SGHRS, CDR2 YFSETQ. The CDR3 nucleotides are TGCGCCAGCAGCTTGAGGACAGTGGAAGACTATGGCTACACCTTC. It is translated as CASSLRTVEDYGYTF.

The V gene is TRBV9, the J gene TRBJ1-6; possible D gene TRBD1, 5 bases. V was clipped by 4 bases and J by 6 bases, with 14 bases between them. The CDR3 spans 15 residues. Germline assignment: CDR1 SGDLS and CDR2 YYNGEE. CDR3 amino acids: CASSPRRDSNSPLHF. CDR3 coding DNA: TGTGCCAGCAGCCCCCGGAGGGACTCTAATTCACCCCTCCACTTT.

This clonotype was seen a handful of times. The chain couples TRBV5-1 to TRBJ1-1; 8 bases agree with TRBD1. CDR1 and CDR2 (germline): SGHRS, YFSETQ. V shed 4 bases and J 4 bases; nucleotides not matched to a gene: 6. The length of the CDR3 is 14 residues. Here the CDR3 reads CASSITGTGTEAFF. The CDR3 region has the DNA TGCGCCAGCAGCATAACAGGGACAGGCACTGAAGCTTTCTTT.

The J gene is TRBJ1-1, the V gene TRBV7-6, with no clear D. Germline V CDR1 and CDR2: SGHVS, FNYEAQ. The CDR3 covers 14 residues. The ends were cut back, 3 bases at V and 11 bases at J, with 19 bases in the middle. The CDR3 DNA reads TGTGCCAGCAGCTTTGCCGATGCGATAGAATTCGCTTTCTTT. It encodes CASSFADAIEFAFF.

This clonotype has just a few counts. V is TRBV5-1 and J is TRBJ2-2; D is unresolved. CDR1 is SGHRS, CDR2 YFSETQ, per germline. Trimming took off 1 base at V and 0 bases at J, with 4 bases between the two ends. The CDR3 length is 14 residues. The CDR3 loop reads CASSLTPNTGELFF. The DNA for the CDR3 is TGCGCCAGCAGCTTGACCCCGAACACCGGGGAGCTGTTTTTT.

The rearrangement uses TRBV19 and TRBJ1-1, with D perhaps matching TRBD1 (6 bases). The germline CDR1 and CDR2 sequences are LNHDA and SQIVND (reference sequence). CDR3 size: 14 residues. V was pared by 4 bases and J by 8 bases, with 17 bases between. This chain's CDR3 is CASSTQQGSGEAFF. The CDR3 DNA reads as TGTGCCAGTAGTACACAACAGGGATCGGGCGAAGCTTTCTTT.

The V and J genes are TRBV11-3 and TRBJ1-1; 7 bases are a match to TRBD1. The J segment lost 3 bases and the V segment lost 2 bases, leaving 3 bases of the junction unmatched. CDR1 and CDR2 (germline): SGHNT, YENEEA. The CDR3 is 14 amino acids. CDR3 protein: CASSLTGDDTEAFF. Here the CDR3 DNA reads TGTGCCAGCAGCTTAACAGGGGATGACACTGAAGCTTTCTTT.

J is TRBJ2-2 and V is TRBV4-2, with D uncertain. There are 14 residues in the CDR3. The germline gives CDR1 LGHNA, CDR2 YNFKEQ. Deletions cut 5 bases from V and 1 base from J, with 8 bases between. The CDR3 DNA follows: TGTGCCAGCAGCACACAGAGGAACACCGGGGAGCTGTTTTTT. Translating gives CASSTQRNTGELFF.

Only a few counts were recorded for this clonotype. The V and J genes are TRBV5-6 and TRBJ1-1; D is uncertain. The CDR3 runs 11 residues. V lost 3 bases, J lost 6 bases, and 6 bases lay in between. CDR1 SGHDT and CDR2 YYEEEE come from the germline V gene. The CDR3 sequence: CASSSTAEAFF. DNA for the CDR3: TGTGCCAGCAGCTCGACTGCTGAAGCTTTCTTT.

The chain carries TRBV5-1 and TRBJ1-2; no reliable D call. This CDR3 has 14 amino acids. Germline CDR1 and CDR2: SGHRS and YFSETQ. The V and J ends lost 4 bases and 7 bases respectively, with 17 bases between them. The chain's CDR3 is CASSLFEGNRGYTF. CDR3 DNA: TGCGCCAGCAGCCTCTTCGAGGGAAATCGTGGCTACACCTTC.

This sequence joins TRBV5-1 and TRBJ2-3, with a tentative D call TRBD1 (5 bases). The CDR3 has 16 amino acids. Germline CDR1 reads SGHRS; CDR2 reads YFSETQ. V lost 3 bases, J lost 0 bases, and 14 bases lay in between. DNA for the CDR3: TGCGCCAGCAGCTCCGAAGGGGCACTTAGCACAGATACGCAGTATTTT. It codes for CASSSEGALSTDTQYF. The whole variable domain, remainder taken from reference TRBV5-1 and TRBJ2-3, is KAGVTQTPRYLIKTRGQQVTLSCSPISGHRSVSWYQQTPGQGLQFLFEYFSETQRNKGNFPGRFSGRQFSNSRSEMNVSTLELGDSALYLCASSSEGALSTDTQYFGPGTRLTVL.

This clonotype has a handful of counts. The chain joins TRBV20-1 to TRBJ2-7; 9 positions agree with TRBD1. The germline V gene has CDR1 DFQATT and CDR2 SNEGSKA (reference sequence). V was clipped by 2 bases and J by 4 bases; unmatched bases: 6. CDR3 length: 14 amino acids. The CDR3 loop is CSARMPGQGYEQYF. CDR3 coding DNA: TGCAGTGCTAGAATGCCGGGACAGGGTTACGAGCAGTACTTC.

The V gene is TRBV12-5, the J gene TRBJ1-1; 9 positions agree with TRBD1. From germline, CDR1 is LGHNT and CDR2 FRNRAP. Trimming took 5 bases from V and 4 from J; bases not matched to a gene: 8. The CDR3 has 15 amino acids. CDR3 nucleotides: TGTGCTAGTGGTCTCACCGGGACAGGGTTCACTGAAGCTTTCTTT. Protein: CASGLTGTGFTEAFF.

The rearrangement links TRBV7-8 to TRBJ2-7; 7 bases match TRBD1. The CDR3 covers 16 residues. Germline V gene sequence: CDR1 SGHVS, CDR2 FQNEAQ. With 1 base clipped from V and 8 bases from J, the junction kept 14 bases outside the gene matches. Here the CDR3 DNA reads TGTGCCAGCAGCTTAGTACCGGGACAGACACCGCAAAAGCAGTACTTC. It yields the protein CASSLVPGQTPQKQYF.

The chain joins TRBV27 to TRBJ2-5, with D unclear. Trimming cost V 8 bases and J 7 bases, with 8 bases left between them. This CDR3 is 10 amino acids long. In germline, CDR1 is MNHEY, CDR2 SMNVEV (reference sequence). CDR3 DNA: TGTGCCAGCCTCTTTTCGACCCAGTACTTC. Its protein is CASLFSTQYF.

This clonotype was found many times. This chain connects TRBV20-1 to TRBJ2-5; weak D call: TRBD2 (6 bases). CDR1 DFQATT and CDR2 SNEGSKA come from the germline V gene (reference sequence). V was pared by 5 bases and J by 2 bases, with 12 bases between. The CDR3 runs 13 residues. The CDR3 DNA sequence: TGCAGTGCTCTGACTAGAGCTCAAGAGACCCAGTACTTC. Protein: CSALTRAQETQYF.

This clonotype was seen more than once but under ten times. The CDR3 sequence is CASSLNRGQGTEAFF. The CDR3 DNA reads as TGTGCCAGCTCCCTTAACAGGGGGCAAGGAACTGAAGCTTTCTTT. The V and J genes are TRBV6-6 and TRBJ1-1; 9 bases align to TRBD1. The CDR3 spans 15 residues. Germline V gives CDR1 MNHNY, CDR2 SVGAGI (reference sequence). Losses at the gene ends were 8 bases for V and 5 bases for J; bases not matched to a gene: 12.

This clonotype was observed a few times. The V and J genes are TRBV20-1 and TRBJ2-1, with D hard to call. The CDR3 has 12 residues. The V and J ends lost 4 bases and 4 bases respectively, with 8 bases between them. The germline V gene has CDR1 DFQATT and CDR2 SNEGSKA (reference sequence). The CDR3 nucleotides are TGCAGTGCTACCTGGAATTACAATGAGCAGTTCTTC. Residues: CSATWNYNEQFF.

Points on this clonotype: Since a much larger clone is just one base distant, this may be a read error. This sequence joins TRBV6-5 and TRBJ1-1; D unclear. CDR3 length: 12 residues. The germline V gene encodes CDR1 MNHEY and CDR2 SVGAGI. The germline V and J ends were trimmed by 7 bases and 4 bases, with 10 bases remaining between them. CDR3 DNA: TGTGCCAGCAATTCCCTGAGCACTGAAGCTTTCTTT. Its translation: CASNSLSTEAFF.

The chain carries TRBV25-1 and TRBJ2-1; perhaps TRBD2 as D (6 bases). CDR1 is MGHDK and CDR2 is SYGVNS in the germline V gene. This CDR3 is built from 15 residues. Trimming shortened V by 5 bases and J by 4 bases, and 15 bases separated the two germline ends. The CDR3 spells CASSRSGVGYNEQFF. The CDR3 DNA reads as TGTGCCAGCAGTAGGTCGGGAGTGGGGTACAATGAGCAGTTCTTC.

The CDR3 coding sequence is TGTGCCAGCACCGGACAGGGAGTTGGTTCGGACACTGAAGCTTTCTTT. Translation gives CASTGQGVGSDTEAFF. V and J are TRBV6-2 or TRBV6-3 and TRBJ1-1; TRBD1 agrees at 8 bases. The CDR3 consists of 16 residues. Germline loops: CDR1 MNHEY, CDR2 SVGEGT. V trimming: 7 bases; J trimming: 3 bases; junction bases outside the gene matches: 13.

This clonotype was counted ten times or more. The chain recombines TRBV6-4 with TRBJ2-1; 9 bases fit TRBD1. The CDR3 consists of 14 residues. Trimming took 3 bases from V and 7 from J; bases not matched to a gene: 4. Germline V gene lookup returns CDR1 MRHNA and CDR2 SNTAGT. DNA for the CDR3: TGTGCCAGCAGTGAGACAGGGGGGCTTAATGAGCAGTTCTTC. Translation gives CASSETGGLNEQFF.

Turning to this clonotype: An end of the junction differs from the germline gene, which may be a read error. This chain uses TRBV9 with TRBJ2-2; the D call may be TRBD1 or TRBD2 (5 bases each). The CDR3 totals 17 residues. The V gene's germline CDR1 is SGDLS and CDR2 YYNGEE. DNA for the CDR3: TGTGCCAGCAGCGTAGTCGGGGCCATCGCGAACACCGGGGATCTGTTTTTT. Its translation: CASSVVGAIANTGDLFF.

There are a few counts of this clonotype. This chain joins TRBV18 and TRBJ2-5; D is uncertain. This CDR3 comprises 14 residues. Germline assignment: CDR1 KGHSH and CDR2 LQKENI. V lost 6 bases and J 4 bases, leaving 15 bases between the germline ends. Here the CDR3 reads CASSPQSERETQYF. CDR3 DNA sequence: TGTGCCAGCTCGCCCCAATCCGAGAGAGAGACCCAGTACTTC.

This clonotype appeared a few times. A junction boundary mismatches the germline segment, possibly from a read error. V and J are TRBV19 and TRBJ1-5; 11 positions agree with TRBD1. Germline V gene sequence: CDR1 LNHDA, CDR2 SQIVND (reference sequence). The CDR3 length is 16 residues. CDR3 coding DNA: TGTGCCTGTAGTATCCTAGGACAGGGGGCTTGGCAGCCCCAGCATTTT. Encoded protein: CACSILGQGAWQPQHF.

J is TRBJ2-5 and V is TRBV29-1; D is perhaps TRBD1 (6 bases). The length of the CDR3 is 15 residues. Looked up from germline, CDR1 is SQVTM and CDR2 is ANQGSEA. The V and J ends lost 4 bases and 3 bases respectively, with 18 bases between them. CDR3 region: CSVGVGGQPEETQYF. The CDR3 nucleotides are TGCAGCGTTGGGGTTGGCGGACAGCCTGAAGAGACCCAGTACTTC.

This chain links TRBV18 with TRBJ2-3; D may be TRBD1 (5 bases). Trimming removed 3 bases at V and 6 bases at J, with 7 bases between. Germline V gene sequence: CDR1 KGHSH, CDR2 LQKENI. CDR3 size: 12 residues. The CDR3 coding sequence is TGTGCCAGCTCACCTCAGGGTGATACGCAGTATTTT. Translation: CASSPQGDTQYF.

This clonotype has a handful of counts. The J gene is TRBJ1-1, the V gene TRBV7-9; unclear D gene. Germline CDR1 reads SEHNR; CDR2 reads FQNEAQ (reference sequence). V lost 5 bases and J lost 7, with 11 bases in between. The CDR3 sequence is 12 residues long. As DNA, the CDR3 is TGTGCCAGCAGCGGTAGTCCGTTTGAAGCTTTCTTT. Encoded protein: CASSGSPFEAFF. The full variable domain, in which reference TRBV7-9 and TRBJ1-1 provide the parts outside the CDR3, is DTGVSQNPRHKITKRGQNVTFRCDPISEHNRLYWYRQTLGQGPEFLTYFQNEAQLEKSRLLSDRFSAERPKGSFSTLEIQRTEQGDSAMYLCASSGSPFEAFFGQGTRLTVV.

This clonotype was counted between two and nine times. The chain is built from TRBV4-3 and TRBJ1-1; unclear D gene. This CDR3 contains 15 residues. V was cut by 2 bases and J by 6 bases, with 16 bases left in between. Per germline, CDR1 LGHNA and CDR2 YSLEER. CDR3 DNA sequence: TGCGCCAGCAGCCAACAAGTGGGGTTGGGCGCTGAAGCTTTCTTT. Amino acid sequence: CASSQQVGLGAEAFF.

The chain links TRBV9 to TRBJ2-1, with D possibly TRBD2 on 6 matching bases. This CDR3 has 17 amino acids. CDR1 is SGDLS and CDR2 is YYNGEE in the germline V gene. The germline V and J ends were trimmed by 3 bases and 8 bases, with 24 bases remaining between them. CDR3 sequence reads: CASSALGGAGKDYEQFF. The CDR3 bases are TGTGCCAGCAGCGCACTAGGAGGGGCAGGAAAGGACTATGAGCAGTTCTTC. The complete variable domain, with remaining parts taken from reference TRBV9 and TRBJ2-1, reads DSGVTQTPKHLITATGQRVTLRCSPRSGDLSVYWYQQSLDQGLQFLIQYYNGEERAKGNILERFSAQQFPDLHSELNLSSLELGDSALYFCASSALGGAGKDYEQFFGPGTRLTVL.

Only a few counts were recorded for this clonotype. The V call is TRBV5-1, the J call TRBJ2-3; 8 bases map to TRBD2. The length of the CDR3 is 14 residues. CDR1 and CDR2 from the germline V gene are SGHRS and YFSETQ. V lost 6 bases and J lost 4; bases outside the gene matches: 7. In DNA, the CDR3 is TGCGCCAGCACCGAGACTAGCGAGGCAGATACGCAGTATTTT. Translating gives CASTETSEADTQYF.